This T cell receptor beta chain is from a study of cytomegalovirus exposure and HLA in healthy donors. General study points: HLA restriction was apparent for most CMV-associated TCR beta chains in a later analysis.

60 Vbeta and 13 Jbeta primers were used in PCR. Method: immunoSEQ multiplex PCR; TCRdb's copy keeps in-frame clones and lacks some. The table lists about 120,000 clones, more than 75% of them singletons. Participants comprised healthy donors of bone marrow. This clone was observed once. Its antigen is not known. The length of the CDR3 is 13 residues. Trimming pared 7 bases from V and 5 bases from J, leaving 14 bases between. CDR1 is SEHNR, CDR2 FQNEAQ, per germline (reference sequence). This chain uses TRBV7-9 with TRBJ2-5; weak D call: TRBD2 (7 bases). The receptor was derived from a man under 40 in good health and CMV-seropositive. The specimen was PBMCs. This chain's CDR3 is CASTPGGAETQYF. CDR3 coding DNA: TGTGCCAGCACCCCGGGGGGCGCGGAGACCCAGTACTTC.